Below, one T cell receptor (beta chain) is given with its context. Profiled with immunoSEQ multiplex PCR; TCRdb holds only in-frame clones, not every one. Among approximately 400,000 clones listed, about 85% were seen once. The junction had 7 bases not matched to a gene; V was cut back by 6 bases and J by 6 bases. The CDR3 length is 13 residues. Treatment described: roughly 20 received Ad26.COV2.S at low or high dose, single or two shots; 5 received placebo; per-sample allocation not given. Samples analyzed were those drawn on day 63 after the first vaccine or placebo injection. This specimen belongs to a study of Ad26.COV2.S vaccination and SARS-CoV-2 variants.

The chain uses TRBV12-3 or TRBV12-4 and TRBJ1-2; TRBD1 agrees at 7 bases. The sample was peripheral blood, taken in a trial of Ad26.COV2.S vaccine versus placebo. This receptor was obtained from a person aged 18-65 years who received the Ad26.COV2.S COVID-19 vaccine or a placebo. The CDR3 DNA is TGTGCCAGCAGCCAGACAGGGTTTAATGGCTACACCTTC. It encodes CASSQTGFNGYTF.